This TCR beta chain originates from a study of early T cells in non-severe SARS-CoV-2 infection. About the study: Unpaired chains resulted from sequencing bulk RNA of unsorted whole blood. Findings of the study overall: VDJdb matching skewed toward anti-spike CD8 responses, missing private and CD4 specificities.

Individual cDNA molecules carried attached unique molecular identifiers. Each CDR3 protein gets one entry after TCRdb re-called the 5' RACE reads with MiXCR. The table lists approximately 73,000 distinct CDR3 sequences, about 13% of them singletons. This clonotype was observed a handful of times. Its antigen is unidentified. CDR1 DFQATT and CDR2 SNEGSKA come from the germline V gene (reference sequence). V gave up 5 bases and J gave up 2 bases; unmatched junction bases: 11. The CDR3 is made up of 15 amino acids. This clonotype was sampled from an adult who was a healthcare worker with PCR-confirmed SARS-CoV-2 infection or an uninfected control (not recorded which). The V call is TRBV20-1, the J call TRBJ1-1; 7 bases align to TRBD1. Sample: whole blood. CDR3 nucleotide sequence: TGCAGTGCTCTAGGGGGAGGGGGCCTCAACACTGAAGCTTTCTTT. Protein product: CSALGGGGLNTEAFF.